This TCR beta chain was captured by sequencing in a study of vaccination and CD4 T cells after COVID-19. Study overall: Participants received two doses of either BNT162b2 or mRNA-1273 vaccine. Overlapping spike peptides of SARS-CoV-2, HCoV-NL63, HCoV-OC43 and HCoV-229E stimulated the cells. Study-wide results and caveats: The rise in median SARS-CoV-2-reactive clonotypes, from approximately 23 to 38, was not significant.

This CDR3 has 15 residues. V lost 3 bases and J lost 1, with 10 bases in between. Per germline, CDR1 SEHNR and CDR2 FQNEAQ (reference sequence). A few counts support this clonotype. Its matching antigen is unknown. An Oncomine TCR Beta short-read assay was used to sequence the DNA from cultured CD4+ T cells. TCRdb reprocessed the PCR reads with MiXCR, giving one entry per CDR3 protein. Among 10,000 or so distinct CDR3 sequences, 50% to 65% were seen once, and the ten largest hold 7.6%. Treatment noted: roughly 11-day PBMC culture with coronavirus spike peptide pools or control peptides (ViraFEST assay).

V usage is TRBV7-9 and J usage is TRBJ2-1; possibly TRBD2 for D (6 bases). Sequenced: CD4+ T cells from blood, cultured in vitro. The sequence was collected from a human donor who had recovered from COVID-19. CDR3 sequence reads: CASSLRGSSYNEQFF. DNA of the CDR3: TGTGCCAGCAGCTTGCGGGGCAGTTCCTACAATGAGCAGTTCTTC.